The 32 T cell receptor beta chains given below trace back to one sample, sequenced in a study of patients and donors after allogeneic stem cell transplantation. TCRdb fed the RT-PCR reads into MiXCR, producing one record per CDR3 protein. The table has 200,000 to 250,000 distinct CDR3 sequences, 13% to 15% seen once. Sequencing was performed on blood, either unsorted or a sorted T cell fraction (not recorded which). Receptor source: a human donor who was either an allogeneic HSCT recipient or a stem cell or donor lymphocyte infusion donor (not recorded which). It is not recorded whose cells these are; they may come from a transplant donor.

The chain links TRBV20-1 to TRBJ2-3; 11 bases fit TRBD2. The CDR3 runs to 14 residues. The V gene end was trimmed by 3 bases and the J gene end by 4 bases; junction bases not matched to a gene: 3. Per germline, CDR1 DFQATT and CDR2 SNEGSKA (reference sequence). The CDR3 DNA reads TGCAGTGCTAGTAGCGGGGGGGCCTCAGATACGCAGTATTTT. Translating it yields CSASSGGASDTQYF.

In this sample, this clonotype turned up many times. At one end, the junction sequence differs from germline, possibly due to a read error. The chain carries TRBV7-7 and TRBJ2-7; 9 nucleotides align to TRBD2. CDR3 size: 13 residues. Germline V gene lookup returns CDR1 SSHAT and CDR2 FNYEAQ (reference sequence). The CDR3 protein is CASSLAGASEQYF. The CDR3 region has the DNA TGTGCTAGCAGCTTAGCGGGGGCGAGCGAGCAGTACTTC.

V usage is TRBV6-6 and J usage is TRBJ1-3; D call uncertain. Per the germline V gene, CDR1 is MNHNY and CDR2 is SVGAGI (reference sequence). The CDR3 extends over 11 amino acids. Trimming pared 4 bases from V and 7 bases from J, leaving 5 bases between. The CDR3 protein is CASSLVNTIYF. CDR3 DNA: TGTGCCAGCAGTTTAGTGAACACCATATATTTT.

This clonotype was recorded at least ten times. This chain uses TRBV12-3 or TRBV12-4 with TRBJ1-6; 9 bases align to TRBD1. This CDR3 comprises 14 residues. V was pared by 6 bases and J by 10 bases, with 7 bases of the junction left unmatched. The CDR3 sequence: CASRMDRGKSPLHF. CDR3 nucleotides: TGTGCCAGCAGGATGGACAGGGGAAAGTCACCCCTCCACTTT.

At least ten counts were recorded for this clonotype. V and J are TRBV11-3 and TRBJ2-7, with D hard to call. The germline CDR1 and CDR2 sequences are SGHNT and YENEEA. Trimming left V 5 bases short and J 6 bases short, with 8 bases between. The CDR3 length is 11 residues. Here the CDR3 reads CASSISGEQYF. The CDR3 DNA is TGTGCCAGCAGCATCTCCGGCGAGCAGTACTTC.

This clonotype was detected only a few times. The chain employs TRBV27 and TRBJ1-6; 7 bases map to TRBD1. CDR1 and CDR2 (germline): MNHEY, SMNVEV (reference sequence). The CDR3 has 16 residues. V lost 5 bases to trimming and J lost 7 bases; unmatched junction nucleotides: 11. Here the CDR3 reads CASSAYQGVGNSPLHF. CDR3 nucleotides: TGTGCCAGCAGTGCCTACCAGGGGGTGGGAAATTCACCCCTCCACTTT.

This clonotype showed up many times. The J gene is TRBJ2-7, the V gene TRBV27, with no clear D. Germline loops: CDR1 MNHEY, CDR2 SMNVEV (reference sequence). The CDR3 is made up of 15 amino acids. V was cut by 4 bases and J by 2 bases, with 15 bases left in between. The CDR3 nucleotides are TGTGCCAGCAGTTCCTACTCGAGTGTCGCCTACGAGCAGTACTTC. Its translation is CASSSYSSVAYEQYF.

The V gene is TRBV6-1, the J gene TRBJ2-3; no firm D call. V was cut by 6 bases and J by 7 bases, with 14 bases left in between. Germline V gene lookup returns CDR1 MNHNS and CDR2 SASEGT. This CDR3 is built from 13 residues. The CDR3 nucleotides read TGTGCCAGCAGCGCCCGCCCAACCTATACGCAGTATTTT. Protein sequence: CASSARPTYTQYF.

In its sample, this clonotype was seen a few times. The V call is TRBV6-1, the J call TRBJ2-1; 11 bases line up with TRBD2. CDR3 length equals 15 residues. The trim removed 4 bases at V and 2 bases at J, leaving 1 base unmatched. Germline CDR1 MNHNS, CDR2 SASEGT. CDR3 region: CASSVLAGAYNEQFF. DNA for the CDR3: TGTGCCAGCAGTGTACTAGCGGGGGCCTACAATGAGCAGTTCTTC.

This chain joins TRBV11-3 and TRBJ2-1; no clear D. CDR3 length: 12 residues. Germline V gives CDR1 SGHNT, CDR2 YENEEA. Trimming cost V 1 base and J 8 bases, with 6 bases left between them. CDR3 sequence: CASSLVRYEQFF. Written as DNA, the CDR3 is TGTGCCAGCAGCTTAGTCAGATATGAGCAGTTCTTC.

This clonotype was recorded a few times. CDR3 coding DNA: TGCAGTGCGCCCGGGACTAGCGGGATCGGTAATGAGCAGTTCTTC. Translation gives CSAPGTSGIGNEQFF. The chain joins TRBV20-1 to TRBJ2-1; 13 bases fit TRBD2. This CDR3 is 15 amino acids long. Germline CDR1 DFQATT, CDR2 SNEGSKA (reference sequence). V lost 6 bases to trimming and J lost 7 bases; unmatched junction nucleotides: 9.

The chain joins TRBV2 to TRBJ1-5; 8 bases map to TRBD1. CDR1 is SNHLY and CDR2 is FYNNEI in the germline V gene. With 4 bases clipped from V and 6 bases from J, the junction kept 5 bases outside the gene matches. CDR3 size: 14 residues. The DNA of the CDR3 is TGTGCCAGCAGTGCAGGGGGCTCTATTCAGCCCCAGCATTTT. Its protein is CASSAGGSIQPQHF.

This clonotype was seen only a few times. This chain connects TRBV4-1 to TRBJ1-2, with D possibly being TRBD1 (6 bases). The CDR3 runs to 15 residues. The germline V gene encodes CDR1 MGHRA and CDR2 YSYEKL. V was shortened by 4 bases and J by 5 bases, with 17 bases between the two germline ends. This CDR3 reads CASSPSGGTGYGYTF. The CDR3 bases are TGCGCCAGCAGCCCCTCGGGGGGCACGGGGTATGGCTACACCTTC.

This clonotype was recorded at least ten times. The chain recombines TRBV11-2 with TRBJ2-2, with D tentatively TRBD2 (5 bases). V was pared by 1 base and J by 6 bases, with 12 bases between. CDR3 length: 15 amino acids. CDR1 is SGHAT, CDR2 FQNNGV, per germline. The CDR3 spells CASSLGPGWAGELFF. CDR3 DNA sequence: TGTGCCAGCAGCTTAGGACCGGGATGGGCCGGGGAGCTGTTTTTT.

This clonotype was found a few times. The rearrangement joins TRBV7-2 to TRBJ2-3; D is unresolved. Trimming cost V 2 bases and J 2 bases, with 11 bases left between them. Germline lookup yields CDR1 SGHTA and CDR2 FQGNSA. The CDR3 is 15 amino acids. The CDR3, as DNA: TGTGCCAGCAGCTTATGGCGGAGCTCCACAGATACGCAGTATTTT. As protein: CASSLWRSSTDTQYF.

The rearrangement uses TRBV7-3 and TRBJ2-2; D is uncertain. Germline lookup yields CDR1 SGHTA and CDR2 FQGTGA. Trimming cost V 4 bases and J 7 bases, with 7 bases left between them. The CDR3 has 12 residues. The CDR3 loop reads CASSSSVGELFF. The DNA for the CDR3 is TGTGCCAGCAGCTCGTCGGTCGGGGAGCTGTTTTTT. The full variable domain, completed using reference TRBV7-3 and TRBJ2-2, is GAGVSQTPSNKVTEKGKYVELRCDPISGHTALYWYRQSLGQGPEFLIYFQGTGAADDSGLPNDRFFAVRPEGSVSTLKIQRTERGDSAVYLCASSSSVGELFFGEGSRLTVL.

This clonotype was found many times. The chain is built from TRBV5-1 and TRBJ1-4; D may be TRBD1 (5 bases). Trimming pared 0 bases from V and 10 bases from J, leaving 13 bases between. Looked up from germline, CDR1 is SGHRS and CDR2 is YFSETQ. This CDR3 is 14 amino acids long. This chain's CDR3 is CASSLGQGRGKLFF. The CDR3 region has the DNA TGCGCCAGCAGCTTGGGTCAGGGACGGGGAAAACTGTTTTTT.

By its share, this clonotype is medium-sized (0.01 to 0.1%). An end of the junction does not agree with germline; a read error may underlie this. The rearrangement joins TRBV7-2 to TRBJ2-5; 8 nucleotides match TRBD1. The V gene's germline CDR1 is SGHTA and CDR2 FQGNSA. There are 15 residues in the CDR3. DNA for the CDR3: TGTGCCAGCACCTTAGTGGACAGGGCCCAAGAGACCCAGTACTTC. It encodes CASTLVDRAQETQYF.

This clonotype was seen many times. The chain combines TRBV27 with TRBJ1-2; 9 bases are a match to TRBD1. There are 14 residues in the CDR3. Per the germline V gene, CDR1 is MNHEY and CDR2 is SMNVEV (reference sequence). J lost 4 bases, V lost 5 bases, and 5 bases had no gene match. The CDR3 DNA sequence: TGTGCCAGCAGTCCCGGGACAGGGAGCTATGGCTACACCTTC. This translates into CASSPGTGSYGYTF.

This clonotype was counted at least ten times. V gene TRBV2 combines with J gene TRBJ2-2; the D gene is possibly TRBD1 (6 bases). The V end lost 2 bases, the J end lost 6 bases, and 13 bases lay between the germline ends. Germline V gene data show CDR1 as SNHLY and CDR2 as FYNNEI. This CDR3 comprises 15 residues. The CDR3 reads CASSEIRTASGELFF. CDR3 bases: TGTGCCAGCAGTGAAATCCGGACAGCCTCCGGGGAGCTGTTTTTT.

This chain joins TRBV11-1 and TRBJ2-1, with D maybe TRBD1 (6 bases). The CDR3 extends over 16 amino acids. Germline V lookup: CDR1 SGHAT, CDR2 FQDESV (reference sequence). V was clipped by 3 bases and J by 0 bases, with 12 bases between them. In DNA, the CDR3 is TGTGCCAGCAGCTTGGGGGCGGGTAGCTCCTACAATGAGCAGTTCTTC. Its translation: CASSLGAGSSYNEQFF.

This clonotype was seen more than once but under ten times. V gene TRBV5-1 combines with J gene TRBJ1-2; D is unclear. The CDR3 runs to 14 residues. In germline, CDR1 is SGHRS, CDR2 YFSETQ. The germline V and J ends were trimmed by 4 bases and 8 bases, with 18 bases remaining between them. Here the CDR3 DNA reads TGCGCCAGCAGCCTGGCATTAGGCCCTCGGGGCTACACCTTC. It is translated as CASSLALGPRGYTF.

The V and J genes are TRBV5-4 and TRBJ2-5; 7 bases match TRBD1. The CDR3 spans 14 residues. Germline values: CDR1 SGHNT, CDR2 YYREEE (reference sequence). After removal of 4 bases from V and 5 bases from J, the junction contained 8 bases not matched to a gene. CDR3 residues: CASSLPGTDETQYF. CDR3 sequence (DNA): TGTGCCAGCAGCCTTCCGGGGACAGATGAGACCCAGTACTTC.

This clonotype has a handful of counts. The chain links TRBV20-1 to TRBJ1-2, with no clear D. This CDR3 region has 14 residues. Germline V gene data show CDR1 as DFQATT and CDR2 as SNEGSKA (reference sequence). The V gene lost 6 bases and the J gene lost 0 bases, with 14 bases spanning the gap. CDR3 residues: CSAPKSPPNYGYTF. The CDR3 DNA is TGCAGTGCGCCCAAGTCCCCTCCTAACTATGGCTACACCTTC.

The rearrangement joins TRBV6-6 to TRBJ2-2; D may be TRBD1 (5 bases). V lost 5 bases and J lost 9, with 13 bases in between. CDR3 size: 13 residues. The germline V gene has CDR1 MNHNY and CDR2 SVGAGI (reference sequence). The CDR3 is CASSLRDTWELFF. CDR3 DNA sequence: TGTGCCAGCAGTCTCAGGGATACCTGGGAGCTGTTTTTT.

This chain uses TRBV29-1 with TRBJ2-2; D unresolved. Germline V gene lookup returns CDR1 SQVTM and CDR2 ANQGSEA. V gave up 3 bases and J gave up 0 bases, with 5 bases separating them. The CDR3 is 13 residues long. As DNA, the CDR3 is TGCAGCGTTGACAGAGCGAACACCGGGGAGCTGTTTTTT. It yields the protein CSVDRANTGELFF.

The chain joins TRBV5-1 to TRBJ1-2; 11 positions agree with TRBD1. J was trimmed by 0 bases and V by 1 base; bases with no gene match: 5. The germline V gene encodes CDR1 SGHRS and CDR2 YFSETQ. CDR3 length equals 17 residues. The CDR3 spells CASSLPGQGGSNYGYTF. The CDR3 nucleotides are TGCGCCAGCAGCTTGCCGGGACAGGGGGGTTCTAACTATGGCTACACCTTC.

This clonotype was recorded a few times. The chain recombines TRBV7-9 with TRBJ1-1; D gene uncertain. V was shortened by 5 bases and J by 5 bases, with 12 bases between the two germline ends. The CDR3 consists of 13 residues. Germline loops: CDR1 SEHNR, CDR2 FQNEAQ (reference sequence). CDR3 loop: CASSLLPETEAFF. The DNA for the CDR3 is TGTGCCAGCAGCCTTCTGCCAGAAACTGAAGCTTTCTTT.

This rearrangement joins TRBV30 to TRBJ1-5; no clear D. From germline, CDR1 is GTSNPN and CDR2 SVGIG (reference sequence). This CDR3 has 15 amino acids. V was cut by 4 bases and J by 0 bases, with 13 bases left in between. CDR3 region: CAWTPPGSSNQPQHF. CDR3 coding DNA: TGTGCCTGGACCCCTCCGGGCAGTAGCAATCAGCCCCAGCATTTT. The whole variable domain, remainder taken from reference TRBV30 and TRBJ1-5, is SQTIHQWPATLVQPVGSPLSLECTVEGTSNPNLYWYRQAAGRGLQLLFYSVGIGQISSEVPQNLSASRPQDRQFILSSKKLLLSDSGFYLCAWTPPGSSNQPQHFGDGTRLSIL.

The chain combines TRBV11-1 with TRBJ2-1, with 13 bases identical to TRBD2. The V gene end was trimmed by 4 bases and the J gene end by 0 bases; junction bases not matched to a gene: 9. The CDR3 is made up of 19 amino acids. From germline, CDR1 is SGHAT and CDR2 FQDESV (reference sequence). The CDR3 loop is CASSSPGLAGLYSYNEQFF. In DNA, the CDR3 is TGTGCCAGCAGCTCACCGGGACTAGCGGGACTTTACTCCTACAATGAGCAGTTCTTC.

This clonotype appeared many times. The genes are TRBV7-2 and TRBJ2-5, with 7 bases aligning to TRBD1. This CDR3 is built from 15 residues. Germline V CDR1 and CDR2: SGHTA, FQGNSA. Losses at the gene ends were 4 bases for V and 5 bases for J; bases not matched to a gene: 10. The CDR3 here is CASSSMIQGWETQYF. Written as DNA, the CDR3 is TGTGCCAGCAGCTCAATGATACAGGGGTGGGAGACCCAGTACTTC. Full variable domain (remainder filled in from reference TRBV7-2 and TRBJ2-5): GAGVSQSPSNKVTEKGKDVELRCDPISGHTALYWYRQSLGQGLEFLIYFQGNSAPDKSGLPSDRFSAERTGGSVSTLTIQRTQQEDSAVYLCASSSMIQGWETQYFGPGTRLLVL.

The rearrangement joins TRBV6-5 to TRBJ1-2, with TRBD1 matching over 7 bases. Germline V gene data show CDR1 as MNHEY and CDR2 as SVGAGI. The ends lost 2 bases at V and 3 bases at J; junction bases unmatched: 9. The CDR3 has 16 amino acids. The CDR3 spells CASSYTRAGTDYGYTF. For the CDR3, the DNA is TGTGCCAGCAGTTACACCCGGGCCGGGACAGACTATGGCTACACCTTC.